Presented here are 2 T cell receptor beta chains from one specimen sequenced in a study of technical replicates of blood from a handful of donors. Some clones are missing from TCRdb's copy, which holds only in-frame ones; the method was immunoSEQ multiplex PCR. Of some 100,000 clones detected, roughly 95% appear once; the ten largest clones hold approximately 0.2%. Sample: T cells isolated from PBMCs. These receptor sequences come from a human donor in good health.

The chain is built from TRBV30 and TRBJ1-4, with D uncertain. Trimming took 2 bases from V and 7 from J, leaving 17 bases between them. CDR3 length: 15 amino acids. Germline V gives CDR1 GTSNPN, CDR2 SVGIG (reference sequence). CDR3 region: CAWSHYGRIGEKLFF. The DNA for the CDR3 is TGTGCCTGGAGTCACTACGGGAGGATTGGTGAAAAACTGTTTTTT.

The chain's CDR3 is CASSLFGQGTYNEQFF. The CDR3 DNA follows: TGCGCCAGCAGCTTATTTGGACAGGGGACGTACAATGAGCAGTTCTTC. The gene calls are TRBV5-1 and TRBJ2-1; 9 nucleotides agree with TRBD1. Germline loops: CDR1 SGHRS, CDR2 YFSETQ. The length of the CDR3 is 16 residues. V was clipped by 2 bases and J by 4 bases; unmatched bases: 7.